The following is a TCR beta chain sequence with its context. Time point of the sample: pre-sensitization, week 0. Treatment: therapeutic diphenylcyclopropenone sensitization with weekly scalp DPC. Methods used by the authors: TCR counts had a median of around 94,000 per sample and spanned 23,224 to 690,600. MiXCR was run by TCRdb on the RACE reads, yielding one entry per CDR3 protein. TCRdb assigned the V and J calls; the authors' analysis was not used. The table lists about 120,000 distinct CDR3 sequences, about 14% of them singletons. This sample was taken from a study of human T cells and chemical hapten exposure. Trimming took off 8 bases at V and 6 bases at J, with 21 bases between the two ends. This CDR3 is 15 amino acids long. CDR1 and CDR2 from the germline V gene are MNHEY and SVGEGT.

The chain carries TRBV6-2 or TRBV6-3 and TRBJ2-3, with a weak D call TRBD2 (7 bases). The TCR originated in a woman younger than 35 with alopecia areata. Some clones in this sample may be carry-over from other donors' samples. Sequences were derived from whole blood, sampled in connection with sensitization to the hapten diphenylcyclopropenone (DPC). The DNA for the CDR3 is TGTGCCAGCTCCCCAACCGGGGGGCCCTCGGATACGCAGTATTTT. Its translation is CASSPTGGPSDTQYF.